These 27 T cell receptor beta chains were sequenced from one sample in a study of human T cells and chemical hapten exposure. TCRdb re-derived calls from the RACE reads in MiXCR, one entry per CDR3 protein. This sample has 300,000 to 400,000 distinct CDR3 sequences; about 7% occur once, and the top ten carry 8% to 9%. Regarding time point: patch test 1, 2 weeks after DPC sensitization. Noted treatment: therapeutic diphenylcyclopropenone sensitization with weekly scalp DPC. Material: whole blood, obtained in connection with sensitization to the hapten diphenylcyclopropenone (DPC). The receptors derive from a woman aged 18-30 years with alopecia areata. Some clones in this sample may be carry-over from other donors' samples.

This chain joins TRBV28 and TRBJ1-1, with D perhaps matching TRBD1 (6 bases). The V and J ends lost 6 bases and 4 bases respectively, with 15 bases between them. Germline-derived CDR1 and CDR2 are MDHEN and SYDVKM. This CDR3 contains 14 residues. The chain's CDR3 is CASRLQGLSTEAFF. For the CDR3, the DNA is TGTGCCAGCAGACTACAGGGTTTAAGCACTGAAGCTTTCTTT.

This clonotype was found many times. The chain employs TRBV5-1 and TRBJ2-7; D not resolved. In germline, CDR1 is SGHRS, CDR2 YFSETQ. The CDR3 is made up of 14 amino acids. Trimming took 6 bases from V and 2 from J, leaving 15 bases between them. The CDR3 nucleotides are TGCGCCAGCACCCGTACGGACGGCCCCTACGAGCAGTACTTC. As protein: CASTRTDGPYEQYF. Based on the CDR3 plus reference TRBV5-1 and TRBJ2-7, the full variable domain is KAGVTQTPRYLIKTRGQQVTLSCSPISGHRSVSWYQQTPGQGLQFLFEYFSETQRNKGNFPGRFSGRQFSNSRSEMNVSTLELGDSALYLCASTRTDGPYEQYFGPGTRLTVT.

The chain joins TRBV5-1 to TRBJ2-3, with 8 bases matching TRBD2. Germline values: CDR1 SGHRS, CDR2 YFSETQ. The CDR3 loop spans 14 amino acids. V lost 8 bases to trimming and J lost 5 bases; unmatched junction nucleotides: 10. CDR3 sequence reads: CASTGGGTGDTQYF. The CDR3 DNA follows: TGCGCCAGTACTGGCGGGGGGACGGGAGATACGCAGTATTTT.

CDR3 in DNA: TGTGCCAGCAGTGAAATCAAAGAGTCCCTCCACTTT. It translates to CASSEIKESLHF. This chain uses TRBV6-1 with TRBJ1-6; D unclear. V shed 2 bases and J shed 14 bases, with 10 bases lying between them. Germline V lookup: CDR1 MNHNS, CDR2 SASEGT. This CDR3 is 12 amino acids long.

This clonotype was observed a few times. V and J are TRBV6-1 and TRBJ2-1; D is unresolved. Deletions cut 3 bases from V and 12 bases from J, with 18 bases between. CDR1 is MNHNS, CDR2 SASEGT, per germline. The CDR3 runs 14 residues. CDR3 in DNA: TGTGCCAGCAGTGATCGGTTTGGAAGGGATCGGCAGTTCTTC. Translated: CASSDRFGRDRQFF.

This clonotype was detected ten times or more. The V call is TRBV7-2, the J call TRBJ2-3, with D perhaps assigned TRBD1 or TRBD2 (7 bases each). Trimming shortened V by 2 bases and J by 3 bases, and 12 bases separated the two germline ends. This CDR3 is built from 15 residues. Germline-derived CDR1 and CDR2 are SGHTA and FQGNSA. The CDR3 protein is CASSLFRGGTDTQYF. The CDR3 nucleotides read TGTGCCAGCAGCTTATTCAGGGGGGGGACAGATACGCAGTATTTT.

This clonotype was picked up many times. The rearrangement links TRBV15 to TRBJ2-7; D is undetermined. The CDR3 is 13 amino acids. V lost 0 bases to trimming and J lost 4 bases, with 7 bases between them. CDR1 and CDR2 from the germline V gene are LNHNV and YYDKDF (reference sequence). The CDR3 DNA is TGTGCCACCAGCAGAGATGTCGGGTACGAGCAGTACTTC. Protein: CATSRDVGYEQYF.

This clonotype came up once. The rearrangement uses TRBV29-1 and TRBJ1-1; 7 nucleotides match TRBD1. This CDR3 contains 13 residues. With V trimmed by 3 bases and J by 2 bases, 3 bases remained unmatched. Germline CDR1 is SQVTM and CDR2 is ANQGSEA. CDR3 amino acids: CSVETGTNTEAFF. The CDR3 bases are TGCAGCGTTGAGACAGGGACCAACACTGAAGCTTTCTTT.

The table lists this clonotype with a few counts. This rearrangement joins TRBV27 to TRBJ2-7; D is possibly TRBD1 (6 bases). The CDR3 runs 14 residues. The ends were cut back, 6 bases at V and 1 base at J, with 13 bases in the middle. The germline gives CDR1 MNHEY, CDR2 SMNVEV (reference sequence). The DNA for the CDR3 is TGTGCCAGCAGCCGTACAGGGTTTTCCTACGAGCAGTACTTC. Amino acids: CASSRTGFSYEQYF.

This clonotype was seen many times. V usage is TRBV20-1 and J usage is TRBJ1-1; no clear D. This CDR3 has 15 amino acids. Germline V CDR1 and CDR2: DFQATT, SNEGSKA (reference sequence). V lost 0 bases and J 1 base, leaving 12 bases between the germline ends. CDR3 bases: TGCAGTGCTAGAGATTCTACAGCTCCGAACACTGAAGCTTTCTTT. As protein: CSARDSTAPNTEAFF.

There are a few counts of this clonotype. This chain uses TRBV18 with TRBJ1-2, with unresolved D. The CDR3 totals 15 residues. Germline V CDR1 and CDR2: KGHSH, LQKENI. Trimming removed 3 bases at V and 0 bases at J, with 11 bases between. The CDR3 DNA follows: TGTGCCAGCTCACCCTCACCGGCTTCTAACTATGGCTACACCTTC. It specifies CASSPSPASNYGYTF.

Only a few counts were recorded for this clonotype. The rearrangement uses TRBV15 and TRBJ2-1; 11 positions agree with TRBD2. Unmatched junction bases numbered 6, after V lost 5 bases and J lost 9 bases. The germline V gene has CDR1 LNHNV and CDR2 YYDKDF (reference sequence). The CDR3 contains 14 residues. The DNA for the CDR3 is TGTGCCACCAGCGTAGCGGGGGGGCCAGGTGAGCAGTTCTTC. It is translated as CATSVAGGPGEQFF.

The J gene is TRBJ2-3, the V gene TRBV4-2, with 11 bases that match TRBD2. The CDR3 is 18 amino acids. Looked up from germline, CDR1 is LGHNA and CDR2 is YNFKEQ. The V segment lost 0 bases and the J segment 2 bases; nucleotides outside the gene matches: 7. CDR3 in DNA: TGTGCCAGCAGCCAAGATACGGCTAGCGGGGGGCCCACAGATACGCAGTATTTT. This sequence encodes CASSQDTASGGPTDTQYF.

Many counts were recorded for this clonotype. The genes are TRBV2 and TRBJ1-6; no clear D gene. Deletions cut 3 bases from V and 3 bases from J, with 12 bases between. The CDR3 has 16 amino acids. Germline-derived CDR1 and CDR2 are SNHLY and FYNNEI. The CDR3 DNA reads TGTGCCAGCAGTGAGGAGCGGCAGGACTATAATTCACCCCTCCACTTT. Its translation: CASSEERQDYNSPLHF.

This clonotype was observed at least ten times. The chain has TRBV5-4 and TRBJ2-6; D might be TRBD1 (6 bases). The CDR3 is 15 amino acids. CDR1 is SGHNT, CDR2 YYREEE, per germline (reference sequence). With 4 bases removed from V and 4 bases from J, the gap between germline ends came to 12 bases. The CDR3 loop reads CASSEGGNGANVLTF. In DNA form, the CDR3 reads TGTGCCAGCAGCGAAGGGGGTAACGGGGCCAACGTCCTGACTTTC.

The rearrangement joins TRBV6-1 to TRBJ2-1; TRBD1 matches 9 bases. The CDR3 loop spans 11 amino acids. Germline V CDR1 and CDR2: MNHNS, SASEGT. With V trimmed by 6 bases and J by 15 bases, 6 bases remained unmatched. CDR3 sequence (DNA): TGTGCCAGCAGGATGGGACAGGGACGGTTCTTC. Protein sequence: CASRMGQGRFF.

Many counts were recorded for this clonotype. The CDR3 DNA reads as TGCGCCAGCAGCATCGAAGGGGGCAATCAGCCCCAGCATTTT. Translation: CASSIEGGNQPQHF. The rearrangement links TRBV5-1 to TRBJ1-5; TRBD1 is a possible D gene (5 bases). The CDR3 covers 14 residues. Trimming cost V 4 bases and J 2 bases, with 10 bases left between them. CDR1 and CDR2 (germline): SGHRS, YFSETQ.

The CDR3 DNA reads as TGTGCCAGCAGCCAGTCCGGCGGGGAGCAGTACTTC. Protein: CASSQSGGEQYF. The J gene is TRBJ2-7, the V gene TRBV4-2; maybe TRBD2 (5 bases). Trimming cost V 3 bases and J 7 bases, with 10 bases left between them. The V gene's germline CDR1 is LGHNA and CDR2 YNFKEQ. The CDR3 covers 12 residues.

This chain connects TRBV7-2 to TRBJ1-1, with D possibly TRBD1 on 5 matching bases. The germline V gene encodes CDR1 SGHTA and CDR2 FQGNSA. The CDR3 is 16 residues long. The ends were cut back, 2 bases at V and 1 base at J, with 14 bases in the middle. The CDR3 bases are TGTGCCAGCAGCTTAATCGAACAAGGACAGAACACTGAAGCTTTCTTT. Protein product: CASSLIEQGQNTEAFF.

V usage is TRBV19 and J usage is TRBJ1-6; 7 bases are shared with TRBD1. The V gene's germline CDR1 is LNHDA and CDR2 SQIVND (reference sequence). CDR3 length: 14 amino acids. The ends lost 4 bases at V and 9 bases at J; junction bases unmatched: 6. CDR3 loop: CASSTDRAISPLHF. As DNA, the CDR3 is TGTGCCAGTAGTACAGACAGGGCTATTTCACCCCTCCACTTT.

This clonotype was observed a handful of times. This chain connects TRBV20-1 to TRBJ2-4; D not resolved. Per germline, CDR1 DFQATT and CDR2 SNEGSKA (reference sequence). Trimming left V 2 bases short and J 2 bases short, with 19 bases between. CDR3 length: 17 residues. CDR3 sequence (DNA): TGCAGTGCTAGATACCCGTGGACGGATGGGTCCAAAAACATTCAGTACTTC. Translation: CSARYPWTDGSKNIQYF.

This clonotype was recorded a few times. The rearrangement uses TRBV5-1 and TRBJ1-6; D uncertain. Trimming pared 2 bases from V and 6 bases from J, leaving 9 bases between. The germline V gene has CDR1 SGHRS and CDR2 YFSETQ. The length of the CDR3 is 14 residues. CDR3 nucleotide sequence: TGCGCCAGCAGCTTCGACGGCGGTAATTCACCCCTCCACTTT. Its protein is CASSFDGGNSPLHF. The variable domain in full, with the rest retrieved from reference TRBV5-1 and TRBJ1-6, is KAGVTQTPRYLIKTRGQQVTLSCSPISGHRSVSWYQQTPGQGLQFLFEYFSETQRNKGNFPGRFSGRQFSNSRSEMNVSTLELGDSALYLCASSFDGGNSPLHFGNGTRLTVT.

The CDR3 region has the DNA TGTGCCAGCAGGAGTCCTAGTACCGCGAACACCGGGGAGCTGTTTTTT. Its protein is CASRSPSTANTGELFF. The chain couples TRBV2 to TRBJ2-2; D remains ambiguous. Trimming took 6 bases from V and 0 from J, leaving 14 bases between them. Germline lookup yields CDR1 SNHLY and CDR2 FYNNEI. The CDR3 totals 16 residues.

The chain is built from TRBV13 and TRBJ1-5; D is perhaps TRBD1 (5 bases). Germline loops: CDR1 PRHDT, CDR2 FYEKMQ (reference sequence). V dropped 4 bases and J dropped 0 bases, with 10 bases sitting between them. The CDR3 has 15 residues. The CDR3 DNA sequence: TGTGCCAGCAGCTGGGGACCAAATAGCAATCAGCCCCAGCATTTT. Protein sequence: CASSWGPNSNQPQHF.

This clonotype was seen ten or more times. The chain is built from TRBV3-1 and TRBJ1-2; a weak D match, TRBD1 (6 bases). From germline, CDR1 is LGHDT and CDR2 YNNKEL (reference sequence). The CDR3 is 16 amino acids. V shed 4 bases and J shed 0 bases, with 15 bases lying between them. The CDR3 bases are TGTGCCAGCAGCCCGGTGGGGGGCGGAGCTAACTATGGCTACACCTTC. Encoded protein: CASSPVGGGANYGYTF.

This clonotype came up a few times. This sequence joins TRBV27 and TRBJ2-7, with 10 bases lining up with TRBD1. The V gene's germline CDR1 is MNHEY and CDR2 SMNVEV (reference sequence). The trim removed 5 bases at V and 6 bases at J, leaving 10 bases unmatched. CDR3 length equals 15 residues. In DNA, the CDR3 is TGTGCCAGCAGTATAGCGGGACAGGGGTTCGGCGAGCAGTACTTC. Protein sequence: CASSIAGQGFGEQYF.

In its sample, this clonotype was seen many times. The chain recombines TRBV20-1 with TRBJ2-1, with a possible D match to TRBD1 (6 bases). The V gene's germline CDR1 is DFQATT and CDR2 SNEGSKA (reference sequence). Trimming left V 4 bases short and J 6 bases short, with 22 bases between. The CDR3 totals 16 residues. The CDR3 coding sequence is TGCAGTGCTAAAAACTCGGGACAAGGGGGTCGCAATGAGCAGTTCTTC. It translates to CSAKNSGQGGRNEQFF.